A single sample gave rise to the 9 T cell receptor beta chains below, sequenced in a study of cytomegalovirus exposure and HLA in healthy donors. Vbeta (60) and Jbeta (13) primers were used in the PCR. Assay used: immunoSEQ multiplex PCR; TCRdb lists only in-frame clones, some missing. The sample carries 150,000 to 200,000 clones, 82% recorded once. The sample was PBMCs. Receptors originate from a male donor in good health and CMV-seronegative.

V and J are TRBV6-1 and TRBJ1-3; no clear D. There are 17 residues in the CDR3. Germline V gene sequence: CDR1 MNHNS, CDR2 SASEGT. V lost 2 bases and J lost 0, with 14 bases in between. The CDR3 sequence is CASSELQTYSSGNTIYF. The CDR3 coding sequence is TGTGCCAGCAGTGAACTTCAGACATACTCCTCTGGAAACACCATATATTTT.

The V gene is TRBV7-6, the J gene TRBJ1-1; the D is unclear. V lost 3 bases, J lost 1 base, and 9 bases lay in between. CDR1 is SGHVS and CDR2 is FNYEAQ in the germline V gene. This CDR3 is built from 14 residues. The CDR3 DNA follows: TGTGCCAGCAGCTTCTCCACAGCGAACACTGAAGCTTTCTTT. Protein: CASSFSTANTEAFF.

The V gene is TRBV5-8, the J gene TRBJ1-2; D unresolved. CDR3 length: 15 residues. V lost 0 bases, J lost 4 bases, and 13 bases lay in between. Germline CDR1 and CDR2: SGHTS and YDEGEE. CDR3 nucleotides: TGTGCCAGCAGCTTGGCTGTAGGGAGAGTCTATGGCTACACCTTC. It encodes CASSLAVGRVYGYTF. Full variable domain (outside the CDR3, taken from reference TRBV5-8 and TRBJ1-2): EAGVTQSPTHLIKTRGQQATLRCSPISGHTSVYWYQQALGLGLQFLLWYDEGEERNRGNFPPRFSGRQFPNYSSELNVNALELEDSALYLCASSLAVGRVYGYTFGSGTRLTVV.

CDR3 bases: TGTGCCAGCAGCTTTGACAGGGTGTCGGCTGAAGCTTTCTTT. This sequence encodes CASSFDRVSAEAFF. The chain employs TRBV7-3 and TRBJ1-1; TRBD1 matches at 7 bases. Germline CDR1 and CDR2: SGHTA and FQGTGA. This CDR3 has 14 residues. Trimming cost V 3 bases and J 6 bases; bases outside gene matches: 7. The full variable domain, in which reference TRBV7-3 and TRBJ1-1 provide the parts outside the CDR3, is GAGVSQTPSNKVTEKGKYVELRCDPISGHTALYWYRQSLGQGPEFLIYFQGTGAADDSGLPNDRFFAVRPEGSVSTLKIQRTERGDSAVYLCASSFDRVSAEAFFGQGTRLTVV.

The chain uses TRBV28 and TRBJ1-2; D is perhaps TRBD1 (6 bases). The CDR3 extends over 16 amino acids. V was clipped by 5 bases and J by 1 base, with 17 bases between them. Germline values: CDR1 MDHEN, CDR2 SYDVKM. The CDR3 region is CASSPPGGFVNYGYTF. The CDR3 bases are TGTGCCAGCAGTCCCCCGGGGGGCTTTGTTAACTATGGCTACACCTTC.

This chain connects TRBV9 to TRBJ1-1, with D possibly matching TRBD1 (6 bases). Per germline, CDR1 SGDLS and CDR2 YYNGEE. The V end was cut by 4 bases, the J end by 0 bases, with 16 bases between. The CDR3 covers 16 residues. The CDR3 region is CASSPGGGGVNTEAFF. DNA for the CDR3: TGTGCCAGCAGCCCCGGGGGGGGCGGGGTGAACACTGAAGCTTTCTTT.

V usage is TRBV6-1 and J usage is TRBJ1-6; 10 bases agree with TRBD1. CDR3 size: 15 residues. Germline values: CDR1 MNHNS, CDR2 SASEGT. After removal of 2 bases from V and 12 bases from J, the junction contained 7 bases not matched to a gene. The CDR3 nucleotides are TGTGCCAGCAGTGAATCCGGGACAGGGGCCAAACCCCTCCACTTT. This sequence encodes CASSESGTGAKPLHF.

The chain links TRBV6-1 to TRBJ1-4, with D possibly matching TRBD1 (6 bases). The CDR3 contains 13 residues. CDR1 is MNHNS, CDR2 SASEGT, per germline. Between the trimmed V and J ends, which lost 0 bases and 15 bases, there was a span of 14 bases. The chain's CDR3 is CASSEAGGAWLFF. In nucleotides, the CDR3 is TGTGCCAGCAGTGAAGCGGGGGGGGCATGGTTGTTTTTT.

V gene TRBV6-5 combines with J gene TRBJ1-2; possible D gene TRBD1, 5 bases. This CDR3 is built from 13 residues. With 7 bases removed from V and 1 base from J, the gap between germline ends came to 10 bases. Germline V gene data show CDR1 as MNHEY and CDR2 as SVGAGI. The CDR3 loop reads CASTIDSNYGYTF. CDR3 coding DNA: TGTGCCAGCACCATAGACAGTAACTATGGCTACACCTTC.